The text below deals with one TCR beta chain. V was cut by 7 bases and J by 0 bases, with 12 bases left in between. This CDR3 has 14 residues. CDR1 LNHDA and CDR2 SQIVND come from the germline V gene (reference sequence). The data were obtained in a study of blood T cell repertoires in COVID-19. Turning to the study itself: Sites in the United States, Italy and Spain provided acute and convalescent COVID-19 samples. PBMCs, B-cell-depleted T cells, or T cells were the source of the cDNA or gDNA that made up the material.

Study processing details: The assay estimated nucleated cells by amplifying reference gene primers. Clones were read by immunoSEQ multiplex PCR, and TCRdb kept only the in-frame ones, dropping some. V and J calls and clone size come straight from that table; D and trimming were deduced from the DNA. Here the sample spans roughly 350,000 clones, about 90% being singletons. The clonotype was recovered from a woman aged 18-30 years who had recovered from COVID-19. Sequencing used peripheral blood. The V gene is TRBV19, the J gene TRBJ1-1; possible D gene TRBD1, 5 bases. CDR3 coding DNA: TGTGCCAGTACTCAATCGACAGTGAACACTGAAGCTTTCTTT. Its translation: CASTQSTVNTEAFF.